This T cell receptor beta chain is drawn from a study of neurological immune-mediated disorders. CDR1 is MDHEN and CDR2 is SYDVKM in the germline V gene. The CDR3 extends over 11 amino acids. V was shortened by 5 bases and J by 8 bases, with 7 bases between the two germline ends. TCRdb re-called the 5' RACE reads through MiXCR, storing one row per CDR3 protein. The profile shows about 19,000 distinct CDR3 sequences, less than 3.5% of them singletons. The study, taken as a whole, reports: In HTLV-1-associated myelopathy, TCR clonal expansion was greatest, whereas multiple sclerosis had the least, falling below healthy controls. None of the CDR3 amino acid sequences in expanded clones turned up in more than one subject, which points to private repertoires in all groups.

This clonotype was observed many times. The antigen is unknown. This receptor was obtained from a woman under 30 with multiple sclerosis. The V call is TRBV28, the J call TRBJ1-5; unclear D gene. What was sequenced was PBMCs. The CDR3 DNA sequence: TGTGCCAGCAGTCGTACAGAGCCCCAGCATTTT. It yields the protein CASSRTEPQHF.